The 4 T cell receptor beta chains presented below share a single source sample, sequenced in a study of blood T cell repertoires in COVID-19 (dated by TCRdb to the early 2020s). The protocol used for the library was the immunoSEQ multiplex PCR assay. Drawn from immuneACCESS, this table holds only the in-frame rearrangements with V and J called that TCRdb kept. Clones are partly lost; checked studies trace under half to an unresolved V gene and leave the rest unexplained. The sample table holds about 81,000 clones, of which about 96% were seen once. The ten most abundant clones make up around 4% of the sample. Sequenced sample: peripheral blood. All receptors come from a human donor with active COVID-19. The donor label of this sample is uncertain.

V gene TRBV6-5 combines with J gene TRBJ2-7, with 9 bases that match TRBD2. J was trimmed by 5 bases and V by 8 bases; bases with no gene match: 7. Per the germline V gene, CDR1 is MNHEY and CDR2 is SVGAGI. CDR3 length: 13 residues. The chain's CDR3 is CASWGLAGNEQYF. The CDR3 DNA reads TGTGCCAGCTGGGGGCTAGCGGGAAACGAGCAGTACTTC.

As DNA, the CDR3 is TGTGCCAGCAGCTTAGGGCCTAGCGGGGCCTACAATGAGCAGTTCTTC. This gives the protein CASSLGPSGAYNEQFF. The J gene is TRBJ2-1, the V gene TRBV7-2; 9 positions match TRBD2. Germline V gene sequence: CDR1 SGHTA, CDR2 FQGNSA. Trimming cost V 1 base and J 2 bases; bases outside gene matches: 3. The CDR3 is made up of 16 amino acids.

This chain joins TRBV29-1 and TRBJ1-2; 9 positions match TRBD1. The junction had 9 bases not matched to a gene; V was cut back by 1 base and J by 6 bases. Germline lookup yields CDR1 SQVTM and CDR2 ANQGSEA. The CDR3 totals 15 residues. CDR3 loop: CSVEGYRGPRNGYTF. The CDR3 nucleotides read TGCAGCGTTGAAGGGTACAGGGGGCCCAGGAATGGCTACACCTTC. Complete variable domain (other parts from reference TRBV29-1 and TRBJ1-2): SAVISQKPSRDICQRGTSLTIQCQVDSQVTMMFWYRQQPGQSLTLIATANQGSEATYESGFVIDKFPISRPNLTFSTLTVSNMSPEDSSIYLCSVEGYRGPRNGYTFGSGTRLTVV.

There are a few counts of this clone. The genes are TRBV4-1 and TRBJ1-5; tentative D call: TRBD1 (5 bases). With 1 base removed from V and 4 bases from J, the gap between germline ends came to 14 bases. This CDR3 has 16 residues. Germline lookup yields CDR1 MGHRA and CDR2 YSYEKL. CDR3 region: CASSQAPGGGNQPQHF. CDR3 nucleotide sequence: TGCGCCAGCAGCCAAGCCCCGGGCGGGGGGAATCAGCCCCAGCATTTT.